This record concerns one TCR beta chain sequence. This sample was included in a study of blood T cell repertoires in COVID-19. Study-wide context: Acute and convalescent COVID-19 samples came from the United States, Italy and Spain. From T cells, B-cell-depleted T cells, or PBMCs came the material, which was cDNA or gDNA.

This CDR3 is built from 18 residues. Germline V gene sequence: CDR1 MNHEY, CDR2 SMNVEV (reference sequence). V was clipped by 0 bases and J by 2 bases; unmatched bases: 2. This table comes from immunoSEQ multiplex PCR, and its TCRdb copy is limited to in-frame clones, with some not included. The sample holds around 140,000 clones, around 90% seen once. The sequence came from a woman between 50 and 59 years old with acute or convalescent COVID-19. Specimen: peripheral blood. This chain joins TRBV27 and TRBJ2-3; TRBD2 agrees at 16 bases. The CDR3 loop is CASSLSGTSGGVTDTQYF. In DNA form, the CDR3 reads TGTGCCAGCAGTTTATCGGGGACTAGCGGGGGGGTCACAGATACGCAGTATTTT.